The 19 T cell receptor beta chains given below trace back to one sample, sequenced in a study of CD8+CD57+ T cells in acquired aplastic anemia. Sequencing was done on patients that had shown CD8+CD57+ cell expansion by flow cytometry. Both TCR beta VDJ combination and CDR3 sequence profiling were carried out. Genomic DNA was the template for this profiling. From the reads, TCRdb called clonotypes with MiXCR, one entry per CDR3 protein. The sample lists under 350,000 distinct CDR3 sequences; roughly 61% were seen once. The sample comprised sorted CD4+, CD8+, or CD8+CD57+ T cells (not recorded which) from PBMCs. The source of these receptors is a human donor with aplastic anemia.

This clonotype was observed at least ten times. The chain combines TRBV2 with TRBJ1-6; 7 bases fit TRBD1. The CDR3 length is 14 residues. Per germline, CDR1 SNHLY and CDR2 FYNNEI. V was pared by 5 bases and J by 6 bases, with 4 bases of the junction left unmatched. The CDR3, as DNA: TGTGCCAGCAGTCTGGACAGGCTTAATTCACCCCTCCACTTT. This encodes CASSLDRLNSPLHF.

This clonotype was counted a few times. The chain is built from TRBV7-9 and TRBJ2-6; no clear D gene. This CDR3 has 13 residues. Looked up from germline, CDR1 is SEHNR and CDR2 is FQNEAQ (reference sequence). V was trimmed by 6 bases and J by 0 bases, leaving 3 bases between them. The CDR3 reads CASRPSGANVLTF. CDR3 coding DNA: TGTGCCAGCAGGCCCTCTGGGGCCAACGTCCTGACTTTC.

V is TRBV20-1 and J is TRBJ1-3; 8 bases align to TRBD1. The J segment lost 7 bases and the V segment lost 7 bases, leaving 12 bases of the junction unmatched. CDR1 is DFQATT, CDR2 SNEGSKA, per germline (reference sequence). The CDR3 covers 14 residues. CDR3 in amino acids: CSERDRQGANTIYF. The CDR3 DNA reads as TGCAGTGAGAGAGATCGGCAGGGGGCGAACACCATATATTTT.

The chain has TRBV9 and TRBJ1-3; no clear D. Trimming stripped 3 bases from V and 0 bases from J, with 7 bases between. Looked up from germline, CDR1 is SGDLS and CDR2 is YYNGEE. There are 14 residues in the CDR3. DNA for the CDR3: TGTGCCAGCAGCGCGGACGTCTCTGGAAACACCATATATTTT. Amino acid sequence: CASSADVSGNTIYF.

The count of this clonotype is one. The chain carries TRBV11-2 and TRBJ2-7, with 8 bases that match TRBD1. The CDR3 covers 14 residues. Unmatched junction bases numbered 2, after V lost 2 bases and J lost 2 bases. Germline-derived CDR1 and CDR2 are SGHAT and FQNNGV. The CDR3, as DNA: TGTGCCAGCAGCTTAATACAGGGGGCCTACGAGCAGTACTTC. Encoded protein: CASSLIQGAYEQYF.

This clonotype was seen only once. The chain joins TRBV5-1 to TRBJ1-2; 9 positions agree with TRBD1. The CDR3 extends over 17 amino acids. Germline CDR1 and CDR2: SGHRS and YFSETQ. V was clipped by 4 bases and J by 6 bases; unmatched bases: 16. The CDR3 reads CASSPRDRDDPADGYTF. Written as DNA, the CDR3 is TGCGCCAGCAGCCCCCGGGACAGGGACGACCCTGCGGATGGCTACACCTTC.

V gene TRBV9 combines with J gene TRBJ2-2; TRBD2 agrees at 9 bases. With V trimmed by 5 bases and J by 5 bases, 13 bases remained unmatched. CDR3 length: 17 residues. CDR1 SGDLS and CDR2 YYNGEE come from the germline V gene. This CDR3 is CASSAVVVAGETGELFF. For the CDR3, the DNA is TGTGCCAGCAGTGCCGTCGTGGTAGCGGGAGAGACCGGGGAGCTGTTTTTT. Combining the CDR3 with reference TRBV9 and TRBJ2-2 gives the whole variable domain DSGVTQTPKHLITATGQRVTLRCSPRSGDLSVYWYQQSLDQGLQFLIQYYNGEERAKGNILERFSAQQFPDLHSELNLSSLELGDSALYFCASSAVVVAGETGELFFGEGSRLTVL.

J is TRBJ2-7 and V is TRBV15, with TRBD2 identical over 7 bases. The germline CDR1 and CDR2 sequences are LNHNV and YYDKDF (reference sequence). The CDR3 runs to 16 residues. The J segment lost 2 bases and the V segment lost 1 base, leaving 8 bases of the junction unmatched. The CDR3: CATSRVRGGETYEQYF. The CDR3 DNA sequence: TGTGCCACCAGCAGAGTTAGGGGAGGGGAAACCTACGAGCAGTACTTC.

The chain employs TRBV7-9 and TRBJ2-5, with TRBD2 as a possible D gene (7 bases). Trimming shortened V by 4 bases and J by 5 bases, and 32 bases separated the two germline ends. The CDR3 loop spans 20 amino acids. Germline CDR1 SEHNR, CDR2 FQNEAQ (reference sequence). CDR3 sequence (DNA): TGTGCCAGCAGCTCTTTAATCCGACAGCCGGGACACCGGGAGGCGGAGACCCAGTACTTC. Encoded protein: CASSSLIRQPGHREAETQYF. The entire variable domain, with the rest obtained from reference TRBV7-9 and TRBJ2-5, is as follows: DTGVSQNPRHKITKRGQNVTFRCDPISEHNRLYWYRQTLGQGPEFLTYFQNEAQLEKSRLLSDRFSAERPKGSFSTLEIQRTEQGDSAMYLCASSSLIRQPGHREAETQYFGPGTRLLVL.

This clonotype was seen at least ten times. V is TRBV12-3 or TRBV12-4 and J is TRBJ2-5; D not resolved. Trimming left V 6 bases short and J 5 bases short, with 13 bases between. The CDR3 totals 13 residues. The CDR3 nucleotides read TGTGCCAGCAGCTCGGGTTATCAGGAGACCCAGTACTTC. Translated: CASSSGYQETQYF.

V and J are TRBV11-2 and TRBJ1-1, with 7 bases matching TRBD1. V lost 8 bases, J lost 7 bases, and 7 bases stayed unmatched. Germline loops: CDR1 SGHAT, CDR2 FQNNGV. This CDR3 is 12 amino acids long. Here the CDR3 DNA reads TGTGCCAGCGATACGACAGGGAGTGAAGCTTTCTTT. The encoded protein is CASDTTGSEAFF.

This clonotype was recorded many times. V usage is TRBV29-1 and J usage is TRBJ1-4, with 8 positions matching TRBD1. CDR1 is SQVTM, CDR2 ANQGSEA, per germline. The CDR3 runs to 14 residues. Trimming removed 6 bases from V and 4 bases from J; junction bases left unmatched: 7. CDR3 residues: CSVHQGAGNEKLFF. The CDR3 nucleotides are TGCAGCGTGCATCAGGGGGCCGGTAATGAAAAACTGTTTTTT. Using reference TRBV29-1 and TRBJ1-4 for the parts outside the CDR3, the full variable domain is SAVISQKPSRDICQRGTSLTIQCQVDSQVTMMFWYRQQPGQSLTLIATANQGSEATYESGFVIDKFPISRPNLTFSTLTVSNMSPEDSSIYLCSVHQGAGNEKLFFGSGTQLSVL.

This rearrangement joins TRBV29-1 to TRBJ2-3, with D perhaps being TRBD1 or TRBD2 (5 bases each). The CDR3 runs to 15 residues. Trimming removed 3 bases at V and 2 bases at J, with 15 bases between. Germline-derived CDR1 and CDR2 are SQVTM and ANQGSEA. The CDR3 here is CSVEGVETDTDTQYF. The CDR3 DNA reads TGCAGCGTTGAGGGGGTGGAGACAGACACAGATACGCAGTATTTT.

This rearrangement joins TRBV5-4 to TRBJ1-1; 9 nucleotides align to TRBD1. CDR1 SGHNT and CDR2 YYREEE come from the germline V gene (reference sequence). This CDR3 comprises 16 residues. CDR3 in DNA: TGTGTTAGCAGCCCTACAGGGGGCTCGATGAACACTGAAGCTTTCTTT. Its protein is CVSSPTGGSMNTEAFF.

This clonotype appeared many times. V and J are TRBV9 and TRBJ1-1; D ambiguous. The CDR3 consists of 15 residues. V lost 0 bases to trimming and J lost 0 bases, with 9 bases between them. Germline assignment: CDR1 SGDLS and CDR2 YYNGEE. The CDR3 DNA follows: TGTGCCAGCAGCGTAGTGGGCGGGATGAACACTGAAGCTTTCTTT. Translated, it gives CASSVVGGMNTEAFF.

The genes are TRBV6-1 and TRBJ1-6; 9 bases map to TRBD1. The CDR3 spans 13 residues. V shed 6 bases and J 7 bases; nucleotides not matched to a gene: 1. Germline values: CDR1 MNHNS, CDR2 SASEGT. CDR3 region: CASRGQGNSPLHF. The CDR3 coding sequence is TGTGCCAGCAGAGGACAGGGGAATTCACCCCTCCACTTT.

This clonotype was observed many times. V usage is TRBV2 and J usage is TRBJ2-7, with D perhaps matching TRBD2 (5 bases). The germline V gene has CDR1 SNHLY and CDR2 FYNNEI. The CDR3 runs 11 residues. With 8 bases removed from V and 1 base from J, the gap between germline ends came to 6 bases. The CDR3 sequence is CASGLSYEQYF. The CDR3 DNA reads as TGTGCCAGCGGACTTTCCTACGAGCAGTACTTC.

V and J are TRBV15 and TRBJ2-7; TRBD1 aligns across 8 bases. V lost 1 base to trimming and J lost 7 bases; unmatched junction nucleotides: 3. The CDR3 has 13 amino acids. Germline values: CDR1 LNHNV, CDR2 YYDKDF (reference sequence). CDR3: CATSRAGDREQYF. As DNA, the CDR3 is TGTGCCACCAGCAGAGCCGGGGACAGGGAGCAGTACTTC.

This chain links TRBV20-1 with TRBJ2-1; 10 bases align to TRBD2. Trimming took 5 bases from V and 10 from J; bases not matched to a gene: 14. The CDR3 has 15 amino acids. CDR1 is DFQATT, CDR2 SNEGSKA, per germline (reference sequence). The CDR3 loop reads CSASSGRVGTQEQFF. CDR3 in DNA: TGCAGTGCTTCAAGCGGGAGGGTGGGGACACAGGAGCAGTTCTTC.